This TCR beta chain stems from a study of naive and memory T cell subsets. This clonotype was found many times. Two oligonucleotides, mixed equimolar, formed the beta constant-region primer covering TRBC1 and TRBC2. Ligation attached a single-stranded oligonucleotide with a 12-nucleotide UMI and the SP2 primer to the cDNA 3' end. TCRdb itself ran the UMI-ligation and nested PCR reads through MiXCR, one entry per CDR3 protein. The sample records 65,000 to 85,000 distinct CDR3 sequences, around 13% being singletons. The TCR originated in a human donor in good health. The sample taken for sequencing was central memory CD4+ T cells from blood.

The CDR3 DNA follows: TGTGCCACCAGCAGGCGCGGGACTCCAGGCGGGGAGCTGTTTTTT. The encoded protein is CATSRRGTPGGELFF. V usage is TRBV15 and J usage is TRBJ2-2; D is perhaps TRBD2 (6 bases). Trimming removed 3 bases from V and 7 bases from J, with 15 bases in between. Germline CDR1 reads LNHNV; CDR2 reads YYDKDF (reference sequence). This CDR3 has 15 residues. Combining the CDR3 with reference TRBV15 and TRBJ2-2 gives the whole variable domain DAMVIQNPRYQVTQFGKPVTLSCSQTLNHNVMYWYQQKSSQAPKLLFHYYDKDFNNEADTPDNFQSRRPNTSFCFLDIRSPGLGDTAMYLCATSRRGTPGGELFFGEGSRLTVL.